This T cell receptor (beta chain) comes out of a study of blood T cell repertoires in COVID-19. Study-level information: Samples came from the United States, Italy and Spain, spanning acute and convalescent COVID-19. Sources were T cells, B-cell-depleted T cells, or PBMCs; the material itself was cDNA or gDNA.

Between the trimmed V and J ends, which lost 2 bases and 0 bases, there was a span of 11 bases. Germline assignment: CDR1 SGHTA and CDR2 FQGNSA. The CDR3 extends over 16 amino acids. As originally analysed: Amplification from reference gene primers served as the basis for estimated nucleated cell counts. Assay: immunoSEQ multiplex PCR; the TCRdb copy retains only in-frame clones and omits some. Clone size and V and J calls were adopted from that table, with D and trimming inferred from the DNA. The data show roughly 140,000 clones, around 86% seen once. The material sequenced was peripheral blood. The receptor was isolated from a woman aged 80 or over with acute or convalescent COVID-19. The chain recombines TRBV7-2 with TRBJ2-1, with D possibly TRBD2 on 5 matching bases. CDR3 nucleotides: TGTGCCAGCAGCTTATCTGGTGGGAGCTCCTACAATGAGCAGTTCTTC. The encoded protein is CASSLSGGSSYNEQFF.